This TCR beta chain was sequenced in a study of CD8 T cells in ankylosing spondylitis. Study-wide findings and caveats: Ankylosing spondylitis blood appeared to be characterized by a TCR beta motif of 8 or 9 highly homologous variants. It was reported that disease-linked clones were significantly enriched in matched ankylosing spondylitis synovial fluid. Earlier work had already found some motif variants in reactive arthritis synovial fluid and blood.

This clonotype was seen more than once but under ten times. No antigen is known for it. Libraries of TCR beta came from quantitative 5'-RACE with molecular barcodes. TCRdb redid the calling of the 5' RACE reads with MiXCR, one entry per CDR3 protein. The data show some 340,000 distinct CDR3 sequences, with roughly 14% seen just once and roughly 0.99% held by the top ten. The CDR3 totals 13 residues. V lost 11 bases, J lost 3 bases, and 6 bases stayed unmatched. This TCR came from a male donor with ankylosing spondylitis or in good health (not recorded which). The sequencing sample was made of blood, either unsorted or a sorted T cell fraction (not recorded which). The chain employs TRBV12-3 or TRBV12-4 and TRBJ2-1; 8 bases agree with TRBD2. The chain's CDR3 is CADGGANYNEQFF. The CDR3 nucleotides are TGTGCCGACGGGGGGGCGAACTACAATGAGCAGTTCTTC.